This record looks at one TCR beta chain sequence and its context. Its target is unknown. These data originate in a study of blood T cells in healthy people across ages. The study, taken as a whole, reports: Long-lived donors carried more naive CD4+ cells and greater diversity than aged donors.

The authors ran a second PCR of 7 to 11 cycles using a sample-barcoded 5' primer and a J-beta primer mix. One entry per CDR3 protein, called by TCRdb with MiXCR from the 5' RACE reads. The data contain roughly 800,000 distinct CDR3 sequences, less than 70% of them singletons. This CDR3 comprises 12 residues. The germline V gene encodes CDR1 SGHTA and CDR2 FQGNSA. The origin of this receptor is a man older than 75 in good health. The sequenced sample consisted of blood. The rearrangement joins TRBV7-2 to TRBJ2-5; unclear D gene. The J call may not be correct, given that the DNA end is closer to TRBJ2-7. The CDR3 here is CASSPLFYEQYF. The CDR3 nucleotides are TGTGCCAGCAGCCCCCTTTTCTACGAGCAGTACTTC.